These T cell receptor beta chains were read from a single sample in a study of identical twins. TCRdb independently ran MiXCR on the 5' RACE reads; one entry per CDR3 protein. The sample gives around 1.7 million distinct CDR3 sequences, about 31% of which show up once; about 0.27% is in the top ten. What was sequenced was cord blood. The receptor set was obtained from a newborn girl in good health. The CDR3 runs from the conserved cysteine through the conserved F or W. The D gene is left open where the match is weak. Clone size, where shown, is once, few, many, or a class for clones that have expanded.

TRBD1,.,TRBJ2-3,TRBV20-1,CSASPTGGTDTQYF,TGCAGTGCTAGTCCGACAGGGGGCACAGATACGCAGTATTTT
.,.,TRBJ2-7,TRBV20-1,CSARDQGWSYEQYF,TGCAGTGCTAGAGATCAGGGGTGGTCCTACGAGCAGTACTTC
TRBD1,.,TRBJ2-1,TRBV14,CASSQETGENYNEQFF,TGTGCCAGCAGCCAAGAAACAGGGGAGAACTACAATGAGCAGTTCTTC
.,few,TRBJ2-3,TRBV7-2,CASSLAGYLTDTQYF,TGTGCCAGCAGCTTAGCGGGGTACCTCACAGATACGCAGTATTTT
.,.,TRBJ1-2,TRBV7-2,CASSLLRTGDYGYTF,TGTGCCAGCAGCCTCCTGCGGACGGGGGACTATGGCTACACCTTC
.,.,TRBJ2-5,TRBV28,CASSSGRVLATQYF,TGTGCCAGCAGTTCAGGCAGGGTTTTGGCGACCCAGTACTTC
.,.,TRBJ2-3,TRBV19,CASSIGGITDTQYF,TGTGCCAGTAGTATCGGCGGTATCACAGATACGCAGTATTTT
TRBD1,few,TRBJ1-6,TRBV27,CASSGTGTDHSHYNSPLHF,TGTGCCAGCAGTGGGACCGGGACAGATCATTCCCACTATAATTCACCCCTCCACTTT
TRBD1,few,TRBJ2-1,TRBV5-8,CASTPQGGYYNEQFF,TGTGCCAGCACTCCACAGGGGGGCTACTACAATGAGCAGTTCTTC
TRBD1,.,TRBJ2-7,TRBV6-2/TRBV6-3,CASSYWTGTGTYEQYF,TGTGCCAGCAGCTACTGGACCGGGACAGGCACCTACGAGCAGTACTTC
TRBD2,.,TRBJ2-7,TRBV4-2,CASSQVTSGTYEQYF,TGTGCCAGCAGCCAAGTCACTAGCGGGACCTACGAGCAGTACTTC
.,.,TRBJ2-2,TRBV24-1,CATSDLRPTGELFF,TGTGCCACCAGTGATTTGAGGCCCACCGGGGAGCTGTTTTTT
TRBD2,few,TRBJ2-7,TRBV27,CASSLRGLAVSYEQYF,TGTGCCAGCAGTCTACGGGGACTAGCGGTCTCCTACGAGCAGTACTTC
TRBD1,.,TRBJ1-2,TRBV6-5,CASSYRDRSNYGYTF,TGTGCCAGCAGTTACAGGGACAGGTCTAACTATGGCTACACCTTC
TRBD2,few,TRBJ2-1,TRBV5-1,CASSLVLRGGLGSEQFF,TGCGCCAGCAGCTTGGTTCTCCGGGGGGGCCTAGGGAGTGAGCAGTTCTTC
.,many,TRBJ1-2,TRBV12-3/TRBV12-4,CASSTDRQIYGYTF,TGTGCCAGCAGTACTGACAGGCAGATCTATGGCTACACCTTC
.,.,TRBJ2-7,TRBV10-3,CAIGSGKETRYF,TGTGCCATCGGCAGCGGCAAAGAGACCCGGTACTTC
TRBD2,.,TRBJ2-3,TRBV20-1,CSARGTASGGPASTDTQYF,TGCAGTGCTAGAGGCACAGCTAGCGGGGGGCCCGCTAGCACAGATACGCAGTATTTT
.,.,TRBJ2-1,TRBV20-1,CSASPPRWVVEQFF,TGCAGTGCTAGTCCCCCGCGATGGGTCGTTGAGCAGTTCTTC
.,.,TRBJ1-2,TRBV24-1,CATSDSSTAPSGYTF,TGTGCCACCAGTGATTCCTCGACAGCCCCCTCTGGCTACACCTTC
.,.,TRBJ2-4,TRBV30,CAWRRLPAGHSKNIQYF,TGTGCCTGGAGAAGGCTTCCGGCGGGACACTCCAAAAACATTCAGTACTTC
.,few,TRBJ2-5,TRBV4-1,CASSRKRSGVAQYF,TGCGCCAGCAGCCGCAAAAGATCTGGGGTCGCCCAGTACTTC
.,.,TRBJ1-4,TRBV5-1,CASRDSRGGEKLFF,TGCGCCAGCAGAGATTCAAGGGGAGGAGAAAAACTGTTTTTT
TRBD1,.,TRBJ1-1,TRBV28,CASSPSNRGRTTEAFF,TGTGCCAGCAGCCCCTCAAACAGGGGCCGGACCACTGAAGCTTTCTTT
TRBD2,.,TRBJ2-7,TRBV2,CASSTIGSGGPYNEQYF,TGTGCCAGCAGTACCATAGGGTCGGGAGGGCCTTACAATGAGCAGTACTTC
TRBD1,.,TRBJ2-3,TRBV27,CASSLGRGGPDTQYF,TGTGCCAGCAGTTTAGGTCGAGGGGGCCCAGATACGCAGTATTTT
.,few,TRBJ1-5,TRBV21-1,CASSREVPYSNQPQHF,TGTGCCAGCAGCAGGGAGGTACCTTATAGCAATCAGCCCCAGCATTTT
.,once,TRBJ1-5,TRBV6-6,CASSYDRISNQPQHF,TGTGCCAGCAGTTACGACAGGATTAGCAATCAGCCCCAGCATTTT
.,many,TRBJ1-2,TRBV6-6,CASSYQNDIWGYTF,TGTGCCAGCAGTTACCAGAACGACATCTGGGGCTACACCTTC